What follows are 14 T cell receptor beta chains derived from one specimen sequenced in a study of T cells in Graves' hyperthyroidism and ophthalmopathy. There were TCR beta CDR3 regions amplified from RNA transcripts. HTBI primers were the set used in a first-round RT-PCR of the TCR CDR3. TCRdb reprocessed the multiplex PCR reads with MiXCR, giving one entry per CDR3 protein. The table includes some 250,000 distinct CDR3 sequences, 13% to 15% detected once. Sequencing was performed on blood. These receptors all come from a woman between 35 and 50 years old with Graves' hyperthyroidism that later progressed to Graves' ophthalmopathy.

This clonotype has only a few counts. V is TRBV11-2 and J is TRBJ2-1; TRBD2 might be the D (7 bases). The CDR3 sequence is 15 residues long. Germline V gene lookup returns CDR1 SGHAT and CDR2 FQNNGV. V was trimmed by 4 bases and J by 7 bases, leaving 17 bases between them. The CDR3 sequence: CASSWGGGGPNEQFF. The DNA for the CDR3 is TGTGCCAGCAGCTGGGGGGGGGGGGGGCCGAATGAGCAGTTCTTC.

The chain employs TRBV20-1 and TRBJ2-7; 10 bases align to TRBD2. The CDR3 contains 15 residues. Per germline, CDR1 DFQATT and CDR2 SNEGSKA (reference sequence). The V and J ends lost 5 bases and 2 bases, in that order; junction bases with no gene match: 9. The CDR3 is CSAPRTSGSPYEQYF. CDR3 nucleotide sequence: TGCAGTGCTCCCCGGACTAGCGGTAGTCCCTACGAGCAGTACTTC.

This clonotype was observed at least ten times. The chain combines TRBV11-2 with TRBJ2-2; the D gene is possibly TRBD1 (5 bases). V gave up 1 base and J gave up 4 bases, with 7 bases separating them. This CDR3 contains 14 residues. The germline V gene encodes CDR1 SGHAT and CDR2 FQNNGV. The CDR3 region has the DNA TGTGCCAGCAGCTTAGGGCAGGGCACCGGGGAGCTGTTTTTT. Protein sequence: CASSLGQGTGELFF.

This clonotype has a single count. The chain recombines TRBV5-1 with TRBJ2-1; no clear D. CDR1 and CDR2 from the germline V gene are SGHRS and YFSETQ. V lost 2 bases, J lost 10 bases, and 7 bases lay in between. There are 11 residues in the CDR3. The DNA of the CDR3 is TGCGCCAGCAGCTTTAGCACCGAGCAGTTCTTC. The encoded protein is CASSFSTEQFF.

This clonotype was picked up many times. The CDR3 coding sequence is TGTGCCAGCAGTCCGGGGACAGCCAGGGAACCTATCTCCTACGAGCAGTACTTC. Translating gives CASSPGTAREPISYEQYF. The genes are TRBV28 and TRBJ2-7, with 7 bases identical to TRBD1. The CDR3 is 18 residues long. J lost 0 bases, V lost 5 bases, and 16 bases had no gene match. Per the germline V gene, CDR1 is MDHEN and CDR2 is SYDVKM.

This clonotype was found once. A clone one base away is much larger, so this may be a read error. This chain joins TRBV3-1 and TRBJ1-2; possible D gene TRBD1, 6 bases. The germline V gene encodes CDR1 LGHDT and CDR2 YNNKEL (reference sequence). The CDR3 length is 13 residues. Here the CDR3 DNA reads TGTGCCATCAGCCAAGGGGGATACTATGGCTACACCTTC. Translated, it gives CAISQGGYYGYTF.

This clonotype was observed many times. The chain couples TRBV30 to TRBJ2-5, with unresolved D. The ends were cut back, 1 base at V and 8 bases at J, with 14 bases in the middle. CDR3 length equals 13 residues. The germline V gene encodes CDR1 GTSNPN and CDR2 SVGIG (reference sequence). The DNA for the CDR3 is TGTGCCTGGAGTGGACCCTCGGTCGGAACCCAGTACTTC. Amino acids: CAWSGPSVGTQYF.

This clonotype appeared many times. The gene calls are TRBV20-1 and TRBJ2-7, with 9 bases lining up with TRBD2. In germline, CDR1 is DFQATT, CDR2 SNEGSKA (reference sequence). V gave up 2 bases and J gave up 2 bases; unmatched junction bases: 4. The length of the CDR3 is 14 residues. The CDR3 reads CSARRAGGPYEQYF. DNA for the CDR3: TGCAGTGCTAGAAGGGCGGGAGGGCCCTACGAGCAGTACTTC.

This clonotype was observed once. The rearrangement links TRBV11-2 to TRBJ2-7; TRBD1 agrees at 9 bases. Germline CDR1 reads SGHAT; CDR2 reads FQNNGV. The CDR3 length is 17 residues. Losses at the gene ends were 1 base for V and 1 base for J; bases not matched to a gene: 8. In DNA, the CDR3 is TGTGCCAGCAGCTTAGGGGGAACAGGGGGCGGGTCCTACGAGCAGTACTTC. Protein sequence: CASSLGGTGGGSYEQYF.

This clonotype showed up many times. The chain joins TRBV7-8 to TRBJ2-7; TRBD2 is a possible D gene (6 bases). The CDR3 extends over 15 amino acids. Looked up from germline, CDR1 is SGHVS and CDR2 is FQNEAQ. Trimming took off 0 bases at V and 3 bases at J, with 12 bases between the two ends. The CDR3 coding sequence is TGTGCCAGCAGCTTAGCCCGGGACTTAGGCTACGAGCAGTACTTC. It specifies CASSLARDLGYEQYF.

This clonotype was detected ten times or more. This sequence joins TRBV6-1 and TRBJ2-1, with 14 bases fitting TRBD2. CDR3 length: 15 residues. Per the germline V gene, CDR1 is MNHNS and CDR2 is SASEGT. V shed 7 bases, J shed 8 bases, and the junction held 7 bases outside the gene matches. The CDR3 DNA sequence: TGTGCCAGCAAGACCGGGACTAGCGGGAGTGATGAGCAGTTCTTC. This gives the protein CASKTGTSGSDEQFF.

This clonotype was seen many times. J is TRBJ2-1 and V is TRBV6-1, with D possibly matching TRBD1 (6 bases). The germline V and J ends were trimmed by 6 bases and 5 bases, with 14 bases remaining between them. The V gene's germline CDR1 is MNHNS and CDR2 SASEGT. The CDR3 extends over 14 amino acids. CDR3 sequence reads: CASSHRDNDNEQFF. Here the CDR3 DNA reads TGTGCCAGCAGCCACAGGGACAACGACAATGAGCAGTTCTTC.

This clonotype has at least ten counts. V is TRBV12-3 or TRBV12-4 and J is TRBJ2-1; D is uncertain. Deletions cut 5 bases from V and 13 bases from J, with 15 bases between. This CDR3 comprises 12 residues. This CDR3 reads CASSPSVWEQFF. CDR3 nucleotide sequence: TGTGCCAGCAGTCCTTCGGTGTGGGAACAGTTCTTC.

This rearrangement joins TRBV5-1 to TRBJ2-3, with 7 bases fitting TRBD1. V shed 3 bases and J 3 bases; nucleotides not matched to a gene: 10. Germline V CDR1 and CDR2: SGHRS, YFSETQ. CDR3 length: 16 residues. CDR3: CASSWEQGLGTDTQYF. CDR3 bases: TGCGCCAGCAGCTGGGAACAGGGGTTAGGAACAGATACGCAGTATTTT.